These 30 T cell receptor beta chains originate from one sample sequenced in a study of monozygotic twins with inflammatory bowel disease. Using the 5' RACE reads, TCRdb records one entry per CDR3 protein without DNA. Listed are about 300,000 distinct CDR3 sequences; 5% to 6% falls within the top ten. The specimen was blood. The receptors derive from a human donor with ulcerative colitis or Crohn's disease, or a healthy co-twin of an affected twin (not recorded which).

V usage is TRBV3-1 and J usage is TRBJ2-1; the D call of TRBD1 rests on TCRdb alone, since no DNA is present to check it. The germline CDR1 and CDR2 sequences are LGHDT and YNNKEL (reference sequence). This CDR3 is 19 amino acids long. The chain's CDR3 is CASSQGRTWGARQGNEQFF.

V and J are TRBV5-1 and TRBJ2-2. In germline, CDR1 is SGHRS, CDR2 YFSETQ. This CDR3 region has 12 residues. The CDR3 loop is CASSLVGAELFF.

CDR3 loop: CASTPEGIANGYTF. The J gene is TRBJ1-2, the V gene TRBV12-3 or TRBV12-4. This CDR3 is 14 amino acids long.

The chain combines TRBV7-8 with TRBJ2-5; TCRdb indicates TRBD1, and absent DNA this call remains unverified. The CDR3 covers 14 residues. Germline CDR1 and CDR2: SGHVS and FQNEAQ. The CDR3 loop is CASSFGQGRETQYF.

This CDR3 reads CASSLTGGGYTGELFF. This sequence joins TRBV7-9 and TRBJ2-2; TCRdb's D call, TRBD1, is unchecked because there is no DNA. The germline V gene encodes CDR1 SEHNR and CDR2 FQNEAQ (reference sequence). This CDR3 has 16 amino acids.

The chain joins TRBV2 to TRBJ2-7. The CDR3 has 11 residues. Per the germline V gene, CDR1 is SNHLY and CDR2 is FYNNEI. CDR3 protein: CASTFRIEQYF. Full variable domain (outside the CDR3, taken from reference TRBV2 and TRBJ2-7): EPEVTQTPSHQVTQMGQEVILRCVPISNHLYFYWYRQILGQKVEFLVSFYNNEISEKSEIFDDQFSVERPDGSNFTLKIRSTKLEDSAMYFCASTFRIEQYFGPGTRLTVT.

V and J are TRBV5-1 and TRBJ1-1; TCRdb's D gene call, TRBD1, goes unchecked for lack of DNA. The CDR3 contains 14 residues. The germline gives CDR1 SGHRS, CDR2 YFSETQ. The CDR3 protein is CASSWGQGYTEAFF.

The CDR3 sequence: CASSVSISAEAFF. The V call is TRBV9, the J call TRBJ1-1. The CDR3 contains 13 residues. The germline CDR1 and CDR2 sequences are SGDLS and YYNGEE.

This chain's CDR3 is CASSAQSQLDGYTF. This chain connects TRBV27 to TRBJ1-2. CDR1 MNHEY and CDR2 SMNVEV come from the germline V gene (reference sequence). CDR3 length: 14 amino acids.

CDR3 region: CASSWAGGREQYF. The chain carries TRBV19 and TRBJ2-7; as DNA is missing, the TRBD2 call by TCRdb cannot be tested. Germline lookup yields CDR1 LNHDA and CDR2 SQIVND (reference sequence). The CDR3 covers 13 residues. Variable domain in full (rest from reference TRBV19 and TRBJ2-7): DGGITQSPKYLFRKEGQNVTLSCEQNLNHDAMYWYRQDPGQGLRLIYYSQIVNDFQKGDIAEGYSVSREKKESFPLTVTSAQKNPTAFYLCASSWAGGREQYFGPGTRLTVT.

This chain joins TRBV5-1 and TRBJ1-1. Germline V lookup: CDR1 SGHRS, CDR2 YFSETQ. This CDR3 spans 13 amino acids. CDR3: CASSRVGFTEAFF.

The chain carries TRBV7-9 and TRBJ2-3. This CDR3 is built from 14 residues. In germline, CDR1 is SEHNR, CDR2 FQNEAQ (reference sequence). The CDR3 here is CASRQSSSTDTQYF.

The rearrangement links TRBV3-1 to TRBJ2-7; TCRdb's assignment of TRBD2 cannot be checked, as there is no DNA. Germline V lookup: CDR1 LGHDT, CDR2 YNNKEL (reference sequence). The CDR3 extends over 14 amino acids. CDR3 region: CASSQGGRAYEQYF.

J is TRBJ1-1 and V is TRBV5-1; the TRBD1 assignment by TCRdb is unverifiable without DNA. The CDR3 length is 14 residues. The germline CDR1 and CDR2 sequences are SGHRS and YFSETQ. CDR3 amino acids: CASSLDRTDIEAFF.

The V call is TRBV12-3 or TRBV12-4, the J call TRBJ2-7; the D call of TRBD2 rests on TCRdb alone, since no DNA is present to check it. CDR3 length equals 16 residues. The CDR3 here is CASSSRHAALSYEQYF.

The V gene is TRBV4-3, the J gene TRBJ2-2. There are 19 residues in the CDR3. Germline V CDR1 and CDR2: LGHNA, YSLEER. Here the CDR3 reads CASSQGLGQERGNTGELFF.

This chain connects TRBV7-3 to TRBJ2-1; the D gene TCRdb calls, TRBD2, cannot be checked with no DNA. This CDR3 has 17 residues. Germline lookup yields CDR1 SGHTA and CDR2 FQGTGA. CDR3 amino acids: CASSQNLAGSSYNEQFF.

V is TRBV3-1 and J is TRBJ2-7; TCRdb's D call of TRBD2 is untestable without DNA. Germline loops: CDR1 LGHDT, CDR2 YNNKEL (reference sequence). The CDR3 contains 15 residues. The CDR3 is CASSLTGGPRYEQYF.

V gene TRBV6-2 or TRBV6-3 combines with J gene TRBJ2-7; there is no DNA to check the TCRdb D call of TRBD1. Germline V CDR1 and CDR2: MNHEY, SVGEGT. The CDR3 has 14 amino acids. CDR3 protein: CASRDRDNPHEQYF.

This chain connects TRBV7-2 to TRBJ1-3; lacking DNA, the TRBD1 call made by TCRdb goes unchecked. CDR1 and CDR2 (germline): SGHTA, FQGNSA. The CDR3 consists of 14 residues. CDR3 amino acids: CASSLDTGRNTIYF. The full variable domain, in which reference TRBV7-2 and TRBJ1-3 provide the parts outside the CDR3, is GAGVSQSPSNKVTEKGKDVELRCDPISGHTALYWYRQSLGQGLEFLIYFQGNSAPDKSGLPSDRFSAERTGGSVSTLTIQRTQQEDSAVYLCASSLDTGRNTIYFGEGSWLTVV.

This rearrangement joins TRBV10-3 to TRBJ2-7. Germline loops: CDR1 ENHRY, CDR2 SYGVKD. The CDR3 loop spans 15 amino acids. The CDR3 is CAISVVEHFSGEQYF.

J is TRBJ1-5 and V is TRBV7-2; the D call from TCRdb, TRBD1, cannot be confirmed without DNA. The CDR3 covers 17 residues. Germline V gives CDR1 SGHTA, CDR2 FQGNSA. The CDR3 loop is CASSVRSTGAGNQPQHF.

The chain is built from TRBV29-1 and TRBJ2-1; TCRdb names TRBD2, which stays unverified in the absence of DNA. The germline V gene encodes CDR1 SQVTM and CDR2 ANQGSEA. The CDR3 runs 15 residues. CDR3: CSVPSGRALYNEQFF.

This sequence joins TRBV28 and TRBJ2-2; TCRdb names TRBD2, which stays unverified in the absence of DNA. From germline, CDR1 is MDHEN and CDR2 SYDVKM. CDR3 length equals 18 residues. CDR3 region: CASSTWTSGRALTGELFF. Combining the CDR3 with reference TRBV28 and TRBJ2-2 gives the whole variable domain DVKVTQSSRYLVKRTGEKVFLECVQDMDHENMFWYRQDPGLGLRLIYFSYDVKMKEKGDIPEGYSVSREKKERFSLILESASTNQTSMYLCASSTWTSGRALTGELFFGEGSRLTVL.

The genes are TRBV29-1 and TRBJ2-2; with no DNA, the TCRdb D assignment of TRBD1 cannot be verified. CDR3 length: 15 amino acids. Germline-derived CDR1 and CDR2 are SQVTM and ANQGSEA. This chain's CDR3 is CSVTIGTGYTGELFF.

CDR3 protein: CASSLFGNTEAFF. This sequence joins TRBV7-3 and TRBJ1-1. CDR1 is SGHTA and CDR2 is FQGTGA in the germline V gene. The CDR3 covers 13 residues.

V is TRBV10-2 and J is TRBJ2-7; TCRdb gives TRBD2 as the D gene, but with no DNA this cannot be confirmed. The germline V gene has CDR1 WSHSY and CDR2 SAAADI. This CDR3 contains 11 residues. The CDR3 loop is CATSEGGEQYF.

The chain is built from TRBV6-1 and TRBJ2-7; checking the TCRdb D call of TRBD1 is not possible without DNA. CDR3 length: 14 residues. From germline, CDR1 is MNHNS and CDR2 SASEGT. CDR3 in amino acids: CASKRRRESYEQYF.

The chain recombines TRBV7-9 with TRBJ2-1; lacking DNA, the TRBD2 call made by TCRdb goes unchecked. CDR3 length: 15 amino acids. Germline values: CDR1 SEHNR, CDR2 FQNEAQ (reference sequence). The CDR3 here is CASSPSGRAHGEQFF.

The rearrangement links TRBV24-1 to TRBJ2-3; there is no DNA to check the TCRdb D call of TRBD1. CDR1 KGHDR and CDR2 SFDVKD come from the germline V gene. This CDR3 spans 16 amino acids. The CDR3 is CATSDPGQVDTDTQYF.